What follows is one T cell receptor beta chain and its context. The table came from immunoSEQ multiplex PCR; TCRdb's copy has only in-frame clones and leaves some out. The table includes more than 400,000 clones, about 90% detected once. These data belong to a study of blood T cell repertoires in COVID-19. Study information: T cells, B-cell-depleted T cells, or PBMCs provided the cDNA or gDNA that served as material.

Participants were aged about 18 to 90 years, lived in roughly 25 US areas, and enrolled virtually. In assigning cohorts, the study relied on participant-reported clinical history. CDR1 and CDR2 (germline): MGHDK, SYGVNS. Losses at the gene ends were 4 bases for V and 0 bases for J; bases not matched to a gene: 5. The CDR3 totals 17 residues. The sequence was obtained from a woman aged 18-35 years who had recovered from COVID-19. The J gene is TRBJ2-1, the V gene TRBV25-1; 11 positions match TRBD1. Specimen: PBMCs or T cells enriched from blood (not recorded which). The CDR3 region is CASSGSGTGGSYNEQFF. Here the CDR3 DNA reads TGTGCCAGCAGTGGTTCCGGGACAGGGGGCTCCTACAATGAGCAGTTCTTC.